The present T cell receptor beta chain was sequenced within a study of shared clonotypes between healthy human individuals. About the research overall: For every donor, three CD4 naive, three CD4 memory, two CD8 naive and one CD8 memory plates were used. Study conclusions and caveats: What naive subsets generally showed was a larger estimated richness than memory subsets showed. An anticipated effect of sequencing depth on clonotype sharing among donors was recognized.

For this clone: Its antigen is undetermined.

The assay was carried out at the deep level. Produced via immunoSEQ multiplex PCR; TCRdb's table is partial and in-frame only. Of roughly 2,000,000 clones listed, about 95% are singletons. The CDR3 is 16 residues long. Germline assignment: CDR1 SEHNR and CDR2 FQNEAQ (reference sequence). The ends lost 5 bases at V and 1 base at J; junction bases unmatched: 9. Terminally differentiated effector memory CD45RA+ cells were excluded by CCR7 positive selection of CD45RO-negative cells. V is TRBV7-9 and J is TRBJ1-2; 8 bases agree with TRBD1. This sequence originates from a man in his late teens or twenties in good health. Sequenced input: naive CD8+ T cells sorted from blood. The chain's CDR3 is CASSPTLGQGNYGYTF. CDR3 sequence (DNA): TGTGCCAGCAGCCCGACTTTAGGACAGGGTAACTATGGCTACACCTTC.